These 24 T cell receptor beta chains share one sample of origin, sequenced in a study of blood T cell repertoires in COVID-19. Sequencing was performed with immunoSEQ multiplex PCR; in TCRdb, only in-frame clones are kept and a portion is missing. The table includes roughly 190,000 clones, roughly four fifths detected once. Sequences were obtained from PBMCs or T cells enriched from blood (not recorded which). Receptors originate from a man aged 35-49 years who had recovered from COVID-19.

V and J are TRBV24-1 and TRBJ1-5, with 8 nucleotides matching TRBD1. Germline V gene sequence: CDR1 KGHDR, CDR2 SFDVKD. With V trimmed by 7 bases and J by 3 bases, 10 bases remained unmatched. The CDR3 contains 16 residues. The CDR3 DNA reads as TGTGCCACCAGCCGGTCCGGACAGGGATTCAATCAGCCCCAGCATTTT. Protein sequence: CATSRSGQGFNQPQHF.

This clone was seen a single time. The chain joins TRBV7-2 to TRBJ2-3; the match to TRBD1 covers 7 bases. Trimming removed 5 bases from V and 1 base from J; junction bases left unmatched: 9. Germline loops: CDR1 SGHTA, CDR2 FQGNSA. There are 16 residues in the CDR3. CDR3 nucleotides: TGTGCCAGCAGCCCCGGGACAGACACACGCACAGATACGCAGTATTTT. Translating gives CASSPGTDTRTDTQYF.

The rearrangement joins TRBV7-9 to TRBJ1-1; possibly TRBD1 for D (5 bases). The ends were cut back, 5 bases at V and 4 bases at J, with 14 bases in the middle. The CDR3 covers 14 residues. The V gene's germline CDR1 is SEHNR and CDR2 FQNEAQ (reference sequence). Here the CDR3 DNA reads TGTGCCAGCAGCCAACAGGTGATCAGCACTGAAGCTTTCTTT. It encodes CASSQQVISTEAFF.

The CDR3 DNA reads TGTGCCAGCAGCCCGTGGGACAGGACATCCGAGCAGTACGTC. Protein: CASSPWDRTSEQYV. This sequence joins TRBV11-2 and TRBJ2-7; 8 bases match TRBD1. Germline V lookup: CDR1 SGHAT, CDR2 FQNNGV. This CDR3 contains 14 residues. After removal of 5 bases from V and 6 bases from J, the junction contained 9 bases not matched to a gene.

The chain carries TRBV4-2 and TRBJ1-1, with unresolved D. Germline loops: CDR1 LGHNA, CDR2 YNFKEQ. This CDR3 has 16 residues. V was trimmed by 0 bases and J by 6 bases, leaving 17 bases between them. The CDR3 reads CASSQDRIGGKPEAFF. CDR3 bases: TGTGCCAGCAGCCAAGATCGGATCGGAGGGAAGCCTGAAGCTTTCTTT.

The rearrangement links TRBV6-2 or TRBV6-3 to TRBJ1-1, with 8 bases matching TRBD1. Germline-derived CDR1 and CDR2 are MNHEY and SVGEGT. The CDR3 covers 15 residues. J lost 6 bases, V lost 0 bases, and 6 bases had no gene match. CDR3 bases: TGTGCCAGCAGTTACTCCGACAGGGGACGTTCTGAAGCTTTCTTT. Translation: CASSYSDRGRSEAFF.

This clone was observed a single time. The DNA for the CDR3 is TGTGCCAGCAGCCACTTCGAACAGGGTTATGGCTACACCTTC. The encoded protein is CASSHFEQGYGYTF. This chain connects TRBV3-1 (or the pseudogene TRBV3-2) to TRBJ1-2; D may be TRBD1 (6 bases). The V end was cut by 3 bases, the J end by 5 bases, with 13 bases between. Per germline, CDR1 LGHDT and CDR2 YNNKEL (reference sequence). The CDR3 runs to 14 residues.

The CDR3 region has the DNA TGCAGCGTTGTTCTGGTCTCAGGAAGCTCTGGAAACACCATATATTTT. It encodes CSVVLVSGSSGNTIYF. The chain links TRBV29-1 to TRBJ1-3; D is unresolved. Trimming pared 4 bases from V and 0 bases from J, leaving 16 bases between. The CDR3 length is 16 residues. The V gene's germline CDR1 is SQVTM and CDR2 ANQGSEA.

The CDR3 bases are TGTGCCAGCAGCGCCCTTCCCAGGGGACCTGGCTATGGCTACACCTTC. Translated, it gives CASSALPRGPGYGYTF. The chain has TRBV2 and TRBJ1-2; possibly TRBD1 for D (6 bases). Trimming pared 6 bases from V and 4 bases from J, leaving 21 bases between. The CDR3 consists of 16 residues. Germline V gene data show CDR1 as SNHLY and CDR2 as FYNNEI. Full variable domain (missing parts from reference TRBV2 and TRBJ1-2): EPEVTQTPSHQVTQMGQEVILRCVPISNHLYFYWYRQILGQKVEFLVSFYNNEISEKSEIFDDQFSVERPDGSNFTLKIRSTKLEDSAMYFCASSALPRGPGYGYTFGSGTRLTVV.

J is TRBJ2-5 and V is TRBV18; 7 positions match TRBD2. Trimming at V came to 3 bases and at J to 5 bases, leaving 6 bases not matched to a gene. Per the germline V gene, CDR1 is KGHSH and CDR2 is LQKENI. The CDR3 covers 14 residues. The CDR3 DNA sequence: TGTGCCAGCTCACCCGGCGGGAGACCGGAGACCCAGTACTTC. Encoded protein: CASSPGGRPETQYF.

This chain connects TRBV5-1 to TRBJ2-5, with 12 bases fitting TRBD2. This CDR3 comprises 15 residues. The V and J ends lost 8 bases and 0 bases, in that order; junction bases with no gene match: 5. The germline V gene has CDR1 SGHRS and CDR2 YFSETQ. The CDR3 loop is CASTLAGGYQETQYF. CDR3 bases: TGCGCCAGTACTCTAGCGGGAGGGTACCAAGAGACCCAGTACTTC.

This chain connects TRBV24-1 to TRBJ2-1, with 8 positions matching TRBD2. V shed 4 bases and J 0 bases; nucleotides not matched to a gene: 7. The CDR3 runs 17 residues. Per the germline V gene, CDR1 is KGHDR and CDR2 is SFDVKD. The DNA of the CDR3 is TGTGCCACCAGTGACCCCCAAAGCGGGAGCTCCTACAATGAGCAGTTCTTC. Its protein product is CATSDPQSGSSYNEQFF.

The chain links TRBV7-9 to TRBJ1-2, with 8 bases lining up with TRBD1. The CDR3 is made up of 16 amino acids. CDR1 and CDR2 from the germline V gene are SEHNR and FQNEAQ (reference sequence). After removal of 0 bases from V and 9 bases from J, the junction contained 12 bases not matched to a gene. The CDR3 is CASSLAGTGTYARYTF. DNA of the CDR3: TGTGCCAGCAGCTTAGCGGGGACAGGTACTTATGCACGCTACACCTTC.

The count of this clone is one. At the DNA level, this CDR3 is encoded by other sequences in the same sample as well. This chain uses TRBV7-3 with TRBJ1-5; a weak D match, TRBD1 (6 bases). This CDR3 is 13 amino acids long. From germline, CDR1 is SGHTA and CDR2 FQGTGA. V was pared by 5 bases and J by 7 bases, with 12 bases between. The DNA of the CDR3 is TGTGCCAGCAGCCTACAGGGAAACCAGCCCCAGCATTTT. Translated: CASSLQGNQPQHF.

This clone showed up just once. The CDR3 loop reads CASSSPGQGMNTEAFF. The DNA for the CDR3 is TGTGCCAGCAGCTCGCCGGGACAGGGAATGAACACTGAAGCTTTCTTT. V usage is TRBV5-4 and J usage is TRBJ1-1, with 9 bases identical to TRBD1. This CDR3 has 16 amino acids. CDR1 and CDR2 (germline): SGHNT, YYREEE (reference sequence). Trimming at V came to 3 bases and at J to 0 bases, leaving 6 bases not matched to a gene.

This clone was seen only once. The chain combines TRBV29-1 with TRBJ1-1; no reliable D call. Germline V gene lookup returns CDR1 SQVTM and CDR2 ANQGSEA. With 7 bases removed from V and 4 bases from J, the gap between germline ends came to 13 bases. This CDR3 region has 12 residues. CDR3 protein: CSAVMSGTEAFF. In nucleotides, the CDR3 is TGCAGCGCTGTAATGTCGGGCACTGAAGCTTTCTTT.

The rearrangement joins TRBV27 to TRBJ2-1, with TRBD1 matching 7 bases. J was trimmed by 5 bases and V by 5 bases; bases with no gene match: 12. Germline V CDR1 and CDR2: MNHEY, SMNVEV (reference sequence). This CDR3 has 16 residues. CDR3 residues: CASSPPTGHSDNEQFF. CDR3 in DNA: TGTGCCAGCAGTCCCCCGACAGGGCATTCTGACAATGAGCAGTTCTTC.

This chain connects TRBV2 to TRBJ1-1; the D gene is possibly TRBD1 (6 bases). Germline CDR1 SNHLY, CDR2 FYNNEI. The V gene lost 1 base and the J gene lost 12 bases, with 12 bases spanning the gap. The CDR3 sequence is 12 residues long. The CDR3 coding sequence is TGTGCCAGCAGTGAAGACAGGGCCTCTTCTTTCTTT. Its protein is CASSEDRASSFF.

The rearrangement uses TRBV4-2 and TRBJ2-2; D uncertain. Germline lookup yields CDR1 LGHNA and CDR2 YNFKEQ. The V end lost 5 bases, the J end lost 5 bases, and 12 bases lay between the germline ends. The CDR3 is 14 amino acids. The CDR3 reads CASSINIRTGELFF. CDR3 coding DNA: TGTGCCAGCAGCATCAATATTAGAACCGGGGAGCTGTTTTTT.

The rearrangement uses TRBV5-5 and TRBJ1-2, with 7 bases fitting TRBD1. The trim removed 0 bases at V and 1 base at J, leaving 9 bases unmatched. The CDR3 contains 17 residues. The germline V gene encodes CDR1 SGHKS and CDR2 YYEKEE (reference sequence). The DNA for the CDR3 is TGTGCCAGCAGCTTGGAAGGACAGGTCCCCCTTAACTATGGCTACACCTTC. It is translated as CASSLEGQVPLNYGYTF.

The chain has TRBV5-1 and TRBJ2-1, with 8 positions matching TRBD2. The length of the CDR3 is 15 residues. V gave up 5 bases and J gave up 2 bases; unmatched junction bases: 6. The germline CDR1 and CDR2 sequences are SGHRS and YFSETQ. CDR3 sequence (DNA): TGCGCCAGCAGACCCAGCGGGAGCCCCTACAATGAGCAGTTCTTC. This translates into CASRPSGSPYNEQFF.

Written as DNA, the CDR3 is TGTGCCAGCAGTTTTAGCGGGGGGGCCCCCCATGAGCAGTTCTTC. The encoded protein is CASSFSGGAPHEQFF. V and J are TRBV28 and TRBJ2-1; TRBD2 aligns across 11 bases. The CDR3 totals 15 residues. V lost 3 bases, J lost 8 bases, and 6 bases stayed unmatched. Germline V gene data show CDR1 as MDHEN and CDR2 as SYDVKM.

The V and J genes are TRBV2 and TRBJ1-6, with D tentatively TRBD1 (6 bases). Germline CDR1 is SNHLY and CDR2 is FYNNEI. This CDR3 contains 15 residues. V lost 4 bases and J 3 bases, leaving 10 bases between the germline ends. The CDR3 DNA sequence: TGTGCCAGCAGTGGGACAGCCCACTATAATTCACCCCTCCACTTT. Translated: CASSGTAHYNSPLHF.

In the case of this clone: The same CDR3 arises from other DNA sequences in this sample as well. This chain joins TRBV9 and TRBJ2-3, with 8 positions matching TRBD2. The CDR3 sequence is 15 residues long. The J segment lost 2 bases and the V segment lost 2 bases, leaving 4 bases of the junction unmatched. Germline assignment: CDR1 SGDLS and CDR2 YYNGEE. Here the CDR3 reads CASSVLAGPTDTQYF. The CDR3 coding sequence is TGTGCCAGCAGCGTTCTAGCGGGCCCCACAGATACGCAGTATTTT.